The 2 T cell receptor beta chains given below trace back to one sample, sequenced in a study of beta chain features in type 1 diabetes (dated by TCRdb to 2017 to 2018). Library creation used the immunoSEQ multiplex PCR assay. The entire isolated RNA was reverse transcribed using the High Capacity cDNA Reverse Transcription Kit, and thus expressed TCRB transcripts were sequenced. Held by TCRdb, this immuneACCESS table contains in-frame sequences only and omits some clones. Under half of the omission traces to an unresolved V gene where checked; the cause of the rest is unknown. The sample table records hundreds of thousands of clones; 13% of these occur just once. Together, the top ten hold approximately 0.02% of the sample. These receptors have no known antigen. Overall study outcomes, separate from this receptor: Type 1 diabetes patients showed a moderate but significant shortening of TCRB CDR3 length in all four CD4+ subsets.

The specimen sequenced was naive CD4+ T cells from blood. Sample cell subset or site, as interpreted from the label and publication: true naive CD4+ T cells. The receptors come from a man in his late teens or twenties with type 1 diabetes.

V usage is TRBV18 and J usage is TRBJ2-5, with 10 positions matching TRBD1. The end of the DNA is better explained by TRBJ2-7, so the J call may be wrong. Germline-derived CDR1 and CDR2 are KGHSH and LQKENI. This CDR3 spans 14 amino acids. The CDR3 loop reads CASSPGTGEDEQYF. For the CDR3, the DNA is TGTGCCAGCTCACCCGGGACAGGGGAAGACGAGCAGTACTTC.

The V gene is TRBV7-9, the J gene TRBJ2-1; D unclear. Germline values: CDR1 SEHNR, CDR2 FQNEAQ (reference sequence). The CDR3 covers 15 residues. Trimming removed 4 bases at V and 7 bases at J, with 17 bases between. The CDR3 nucleotides are TGTGCCAGCAGCTCGAGCAATGGGGTGAAAAATGAGCAGTTCTTC. Amino acid sequence: CASSSSNGVKNEQFF.